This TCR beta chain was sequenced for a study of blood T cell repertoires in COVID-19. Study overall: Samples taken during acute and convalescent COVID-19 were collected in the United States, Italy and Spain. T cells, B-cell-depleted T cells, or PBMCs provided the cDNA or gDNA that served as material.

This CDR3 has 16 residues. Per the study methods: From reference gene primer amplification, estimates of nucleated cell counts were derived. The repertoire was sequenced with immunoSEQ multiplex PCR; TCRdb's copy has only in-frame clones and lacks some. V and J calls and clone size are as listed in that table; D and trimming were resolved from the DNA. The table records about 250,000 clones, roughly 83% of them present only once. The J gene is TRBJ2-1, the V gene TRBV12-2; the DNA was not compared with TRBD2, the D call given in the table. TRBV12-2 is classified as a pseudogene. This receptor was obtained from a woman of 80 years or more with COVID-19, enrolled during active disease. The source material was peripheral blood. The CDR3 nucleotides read TGTGCAAGTCGCAGCTCCGCGGGGGGGCCTCCCAATGAGCAGTTCTTC. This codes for CASRSSAGGPPNEQFF.